This TCR beta chain was captured by sequencing in a study of blood T cell repertoires in COVID-19. For the study at large: Sites across the United States, Italy and Spain contributed samples from acute and convalescent COVID-19. Sources were T cells, B-cell-depleted T cells, or PBMCs; the material itself was cDNA or gDNA.

CDR1 and CDR2 from the germline V gene are SGHNT and YYREEE (reference sequence). V lost 5 bases and J lost 4, with 10 bases in between. The CDR3 is made up of 12 amino acids. A word on this clone: Different DNA sequences within this sample yield the same CDR3.

In the original analysis: Counts of nucleated cells, estimated from reference gene primer amplification, were obtained. Sequenced by immunoSEQ multiplex PCR; TCRdb stores in-frame clones only, minus some. The D gene and trimming were derived from the DNA, and the V and J assignments and clone size from that table. The data contain some 280,000 clones, 86% of them singletons. The chain has TRBV5-4 and TRBJ2-7; a weak D match, TRBD1 (6 bases). The sample taken for sequencing was peripheral blood. The sequence came from a woman younger than 45 with active or convalescent COVID-19. The CDR3 region has the DNA TGTGCCAGCAGTTCCCAGGGGTACGAGCAGTACTTC. It encodes CASSSQGYEQYF.